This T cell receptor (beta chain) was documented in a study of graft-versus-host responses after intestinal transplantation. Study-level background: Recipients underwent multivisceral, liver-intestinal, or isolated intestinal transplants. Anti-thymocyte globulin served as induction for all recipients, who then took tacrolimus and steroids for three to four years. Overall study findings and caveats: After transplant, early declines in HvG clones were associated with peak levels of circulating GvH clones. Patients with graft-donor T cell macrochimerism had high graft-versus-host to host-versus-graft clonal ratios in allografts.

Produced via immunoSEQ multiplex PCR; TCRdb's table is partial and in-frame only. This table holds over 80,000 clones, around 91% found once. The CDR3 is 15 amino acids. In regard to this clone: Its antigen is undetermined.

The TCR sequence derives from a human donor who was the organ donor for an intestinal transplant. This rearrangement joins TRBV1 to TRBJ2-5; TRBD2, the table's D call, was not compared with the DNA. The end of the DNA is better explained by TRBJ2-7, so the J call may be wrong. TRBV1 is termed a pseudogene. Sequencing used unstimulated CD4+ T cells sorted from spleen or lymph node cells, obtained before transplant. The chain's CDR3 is CTSSQARDSSYEQYF. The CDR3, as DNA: TGCACCAGCAGCCAAGCCCGGGACTCGTCCTACGAGCAGTACTTC.